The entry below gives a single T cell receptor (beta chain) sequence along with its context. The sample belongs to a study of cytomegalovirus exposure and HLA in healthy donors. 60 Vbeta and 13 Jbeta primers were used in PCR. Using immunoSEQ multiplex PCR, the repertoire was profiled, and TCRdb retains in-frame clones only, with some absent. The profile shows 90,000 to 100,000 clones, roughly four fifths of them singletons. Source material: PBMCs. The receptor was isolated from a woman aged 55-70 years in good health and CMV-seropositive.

CDR3 DNA sequence: TGTGCCAGCAGCTCGTGGCGGGACGCCGACGAGCAGTACTTC. Translation: CASSSWRDADEQYF. The V gene is TRBV7-9, the J gene TRBJ2-7; D perhaps matches TRBD2 (6 bases). CDR1 and CDR2 from the germline V gene are SEHNR and FQNEAQ (reference sequence). The CDR3 is 14 amino acids. V lost 4 bases, J lost 5 bases, and 15 bases lay in between.